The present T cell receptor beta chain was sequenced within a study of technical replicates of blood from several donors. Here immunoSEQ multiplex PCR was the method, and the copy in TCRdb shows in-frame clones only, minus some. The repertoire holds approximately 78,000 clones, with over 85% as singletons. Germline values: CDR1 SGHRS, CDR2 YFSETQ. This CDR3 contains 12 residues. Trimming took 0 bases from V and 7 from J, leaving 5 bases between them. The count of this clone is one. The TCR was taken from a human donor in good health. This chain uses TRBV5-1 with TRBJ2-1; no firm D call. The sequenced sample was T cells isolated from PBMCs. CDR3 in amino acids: CASSLGANEQFF. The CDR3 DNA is TGCGCCAGCAGCTTGGGTGCGAATGAGCAGTTCTTC. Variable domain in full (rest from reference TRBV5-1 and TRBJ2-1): KAGVTQTPRYLIKTRGQQVTLSCSPISGHRSVSWYQQTPGQGLQFLFEYFSETQRNKGNFPGRFSGRQFSNSRSEMNVSTLELGDSALYLCASSLGANEQFFGPGTRLTVL.